This T cell receptor (beta chain) was obtained from a study of vaccination and CD4 T cells after COVID-19. Across the whole study: Subjects got two shots of BNT162b2 or mRNA-1273 vaccine. The peptides that stimulated the cells were overlapping spike peptides from SARS-CoV-2, HCoV-NL63, HCoV-OC43 and HCoV-229E. Study-wide results and caveats: Spike mono-reactivity was the property of 304 of 307 vaccine-specific clones in convalescent patients.

The germline gives CDR1 LNHNV, CDR2 YYDKDF (reference sequence). V lost 0 bases, J lost 0 bases, and 18 bases lay in between. This CDR3 region has 18 residues. Treatment reported: roughly 10-day PBMC culture with coronavirus spike peptide pools or control peptides (ViraFEST assay). The ViraFEST method relied on peptide pools to expand antigen-specific T cells, followed by TCR sequencing. This clonotype was found a few times. Antigen unknown. With the Oncomine TCR Beta short-read assay, DNA from cultured CD4+ T cells was sequenced. TCRdb reanalysed the PCR reads using MiXCR and keeps one entry per CDR3 protein. The top ten clones hold around 13% of a sample with 11,000 or so distinct CDR3 sequences, around 50% of them seen once.

This sequence originates from a human donor who had recovered from COVID-19. The sequencing sample was made of CD4+ T cells from blood, cultured in vitro. The V gene is TRBV15, the J gene TRBJ2-7; possibly TRBD1 for D (6 bases). CDR3 sequence reads: CATSRDWSGAPSSYEQYF. The CDR3 DNA is TGTGCCACCAGCAGAGATTGGTCAGGGGCACCGAGCTCCTACGAGCAGTACTTC.